This entry describes one T cell receptor (beta chain). The germline gives CDR1 MNHEY, CDR2 SMNVEV (reference sequence). V lost 4 bases to trimming and J lost 2 bases, with 18 bases between them. This CDR3 region has 16 residues. This sample is part of a study of shared clonotypes between healthy human individuals. Naive CD8 isolation took CD45RO-negative cells positively selected for CCR7 and excluded terminally differentiated effector memory CD45RA+ cells. Sequencing used immunoSEQ multiplex PCR; TCRdb keeps in-frame clones, though not all of them. The sample has over 2,000,000 clones; just over 90% are singletons.

The sequence was collected from a man between 18 and 29 years old in good health. Some clones in this sample may be carry-over from other donors' samples. The genes are TRBV27 and TRBJ2-7, with a weak D call TRBD1 (5 bases). Sequenced sample: naive CD8+ T cells from PBMCs. This chain's CDR3 is CASSSSIGALTYEQYF. Written as DNA, the CDR3 is TGTGCCAGCAGTTCCTCCATAGGGGCACTAACCTACGAGCAGTACTTC.